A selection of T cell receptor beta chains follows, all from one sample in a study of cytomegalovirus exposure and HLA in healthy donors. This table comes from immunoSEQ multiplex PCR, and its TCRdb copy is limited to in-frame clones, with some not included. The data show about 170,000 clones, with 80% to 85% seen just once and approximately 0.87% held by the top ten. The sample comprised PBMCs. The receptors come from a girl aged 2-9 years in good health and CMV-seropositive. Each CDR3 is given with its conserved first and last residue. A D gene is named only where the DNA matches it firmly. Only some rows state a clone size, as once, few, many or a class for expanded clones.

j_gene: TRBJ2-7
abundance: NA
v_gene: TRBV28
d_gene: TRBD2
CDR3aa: CASSLFPFSGSAEQYF
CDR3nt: TGTGCCAGCAGTTTGTTTCCTTTTAGCGGGTCCGCCGAGCAGTACTTC

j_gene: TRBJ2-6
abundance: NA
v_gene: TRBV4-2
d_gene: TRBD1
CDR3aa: CASSQDRDSGANVLTF
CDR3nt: TGTGCCAGCAGCCAGGACAGGGACTCTGGGGCCAACGTCCTGACTTTC

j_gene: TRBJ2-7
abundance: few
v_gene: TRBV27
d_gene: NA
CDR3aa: CASSFSPGGEQYF
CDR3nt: TGTGCCAGCAGTTTCTCCCCCGGGGGCGAGCAGTACTTC

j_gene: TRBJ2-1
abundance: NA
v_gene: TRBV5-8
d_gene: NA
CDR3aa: CASSLLGRDTYNEQFF
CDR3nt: TGTGCCAGCAGCTTGCTGGGCAGAGATACCTACAATGAGCAGTTCTTC

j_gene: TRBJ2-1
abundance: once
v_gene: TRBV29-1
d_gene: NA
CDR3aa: CSVEVGLVYNEQFF
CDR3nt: TGCAGCGTTGAAGTGGGACTTGTTTACAATGAGCAGTTCTTC

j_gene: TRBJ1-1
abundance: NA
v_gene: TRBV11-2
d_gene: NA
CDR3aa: CASSPTWGRVNTEAFF
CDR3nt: TGTGCCAGCAGCCCGACATGGGGCAGGGTGAACACTGAAGCTTTCTTT

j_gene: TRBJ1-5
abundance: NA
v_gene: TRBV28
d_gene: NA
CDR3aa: CASSMDSRNQPQHF
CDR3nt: TGTGCCAGCAGTATGGACAGCCGCAATCAGCCCCAGCATTTT

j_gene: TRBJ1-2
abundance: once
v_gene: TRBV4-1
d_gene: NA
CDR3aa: CASSPRGAHGYTF
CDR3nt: TGCGCCAGCAGCCCCCGGGGTGCCCATGGCTACACCTTC

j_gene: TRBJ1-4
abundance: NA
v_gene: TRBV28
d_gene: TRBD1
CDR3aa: CASSFTGQGLNEKLFF
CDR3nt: TGTGCCAGCAGTTTTACAGGACAGGGCCTTAATGAAAAACTGTTTTTT

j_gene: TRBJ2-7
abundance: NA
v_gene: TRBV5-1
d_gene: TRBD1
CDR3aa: CASNHRGQAYEQYF
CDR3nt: TGCGCCAGCAACCACAGGGGGCAGGCGTACGAGCAGTACTTC

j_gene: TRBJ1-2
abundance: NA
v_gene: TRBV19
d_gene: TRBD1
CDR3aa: CASSIPGWGTEIPYGYTF
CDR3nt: TGTGCCAGTAGTATTCCAGGCTGGGGGACAGAGATCCCTTATGGCTACACCTTC

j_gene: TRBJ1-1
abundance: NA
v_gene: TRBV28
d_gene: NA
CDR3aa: CASSPPQIEGTEAFF
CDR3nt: TGTGCCAGCAGTCCGCCCCAGATCGAGGGCACTGAAGCTTTCTTT

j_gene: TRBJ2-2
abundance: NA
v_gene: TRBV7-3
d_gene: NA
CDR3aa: CASSPTRENTGELFF
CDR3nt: TGTGCCAGCAGCCCCACGCGGGAGAACACCGGGGAGCTGTTTTTT

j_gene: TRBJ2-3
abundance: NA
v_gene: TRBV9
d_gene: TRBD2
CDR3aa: CASSDPAGPSTDTQYF
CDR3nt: TGTGCCAGCAGCGACCCAGCGGGGCCTAGCACAGATACGCAGTATTTT

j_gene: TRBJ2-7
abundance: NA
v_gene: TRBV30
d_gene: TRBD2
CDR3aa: CAFLGRGPSYEQYF
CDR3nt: TGTGCCTTCCTAGGGAGGGGCCCCTCCTACGAGCAGTACTTC

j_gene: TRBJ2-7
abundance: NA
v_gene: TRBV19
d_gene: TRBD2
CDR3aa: CASSIVSGGSYEQYF
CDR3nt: TGTGCCAGTAGTATAGTGAGCGGGGGTTCCTACGAGCAGTACTTC

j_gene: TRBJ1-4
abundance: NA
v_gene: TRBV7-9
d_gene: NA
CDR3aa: CASSPRGATNEKLFF
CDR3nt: TGTGCCAGCAGCCCCCGGGGGGCCACTAATGAAAAACTGTTTTTT

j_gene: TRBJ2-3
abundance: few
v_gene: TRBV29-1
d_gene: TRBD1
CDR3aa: CSVEDPDRYTDTQYF
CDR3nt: TGCAGCGTTGAAGATCCGGACAGGTACACAGATACGCAGTATTTT

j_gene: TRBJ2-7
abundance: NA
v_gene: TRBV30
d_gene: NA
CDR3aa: CAWSGGSGRYYEQYF
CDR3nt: TGTGCCTGGAGTGGAGGCAGCGGGCGGTACTACGAGCAGTACTTC

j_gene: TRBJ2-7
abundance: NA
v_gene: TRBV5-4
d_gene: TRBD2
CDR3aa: CASSPTSGRPHEQYF
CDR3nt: TGTGCCAGCAGCCCCACTAGCGGGAGACCCCACGAGCAGTACTTC

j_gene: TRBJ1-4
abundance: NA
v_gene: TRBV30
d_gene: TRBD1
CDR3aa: CARTGGGGEKLFF
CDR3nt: TGTGCCCGGACAGGGGGCGGGGGTGAAAAACTGTTTTTT

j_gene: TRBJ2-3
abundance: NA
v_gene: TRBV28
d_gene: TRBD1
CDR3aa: CASRKGQPPMDTQYF
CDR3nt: TGTGCCAGCAGGAAGGGACAGCCCCCCATGGATACGCAGTATTTT

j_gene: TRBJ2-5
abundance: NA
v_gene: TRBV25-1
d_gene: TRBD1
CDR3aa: CASSEFQPGGRETQYF
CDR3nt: TGTGCCAGCAGTGAATTTCAACCAGGGGGCCGGGAGACCCAGTACTTC

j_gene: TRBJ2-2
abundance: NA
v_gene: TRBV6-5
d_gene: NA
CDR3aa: CASSYSRSGELFF
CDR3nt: TGTGCCAGCAGTTACTCGCGGTCCGGGGAGCTGTTTTTT

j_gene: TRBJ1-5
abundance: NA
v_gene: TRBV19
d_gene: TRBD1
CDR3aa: CASSRDSSNQPQHF
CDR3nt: TGTGCCAGTAGTAGGGACAGTAGCAATCAGCCCCAGCATTTT

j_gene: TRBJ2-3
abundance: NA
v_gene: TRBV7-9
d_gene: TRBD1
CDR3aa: CASSRTGGTQYF
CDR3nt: TGTGCCAGCAGCCGGACAGGGGGCACGCAGTATTTT

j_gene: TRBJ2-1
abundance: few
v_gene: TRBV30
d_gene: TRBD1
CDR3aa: CAWEVGQGALNEQFF
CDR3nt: TGTGCCTGGGAGGTTGGACAGGGGGCTCTCAATGAGCAGTTCTTC

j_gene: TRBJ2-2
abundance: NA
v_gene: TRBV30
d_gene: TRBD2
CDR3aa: CAWLEGSGITGELFF
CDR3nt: TGTGCCTGGCTCGAGGGTAGCGGGATCACCGGGGAGCTGTTTTTT

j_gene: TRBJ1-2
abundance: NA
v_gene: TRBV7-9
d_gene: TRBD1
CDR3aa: CASSQDRVGYTF
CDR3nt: TGTGCCAGCAGCCAGGACAGGGTGGGCTACACCTTC

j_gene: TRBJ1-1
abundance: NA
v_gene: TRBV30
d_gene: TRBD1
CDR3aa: CAWSQGGPGTEAFF
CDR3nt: TGTGCCTGGAGTCAGGGGGGACCGGGGACTGAAGCTTTCTTT

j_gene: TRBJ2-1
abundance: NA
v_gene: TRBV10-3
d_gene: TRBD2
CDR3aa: CATTIGEGLAYNEQFF
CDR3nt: TGTGCCACTACTATCGGGGAGGGACTAGCGTACAATGAGCAGTTCTTC

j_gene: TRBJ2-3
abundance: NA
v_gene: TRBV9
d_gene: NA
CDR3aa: CASSVDSGESDTQYF
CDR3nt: TGTGCCAGCAGCGTAGATTCGGGGGAGTCAGATACGCAGTATTTT

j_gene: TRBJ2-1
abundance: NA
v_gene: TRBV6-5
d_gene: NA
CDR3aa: CASSYRLDNNEQFF
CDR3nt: TGTGCCAGCAGTTACCGACTAGACAACAATGAGCAGTTCTTC

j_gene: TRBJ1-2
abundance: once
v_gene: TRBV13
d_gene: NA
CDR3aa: CASSLEGNNYGYTF
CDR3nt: TGTGCCAGCAGCTTAGAGGGGAACAACTATGGCTACACCTTC

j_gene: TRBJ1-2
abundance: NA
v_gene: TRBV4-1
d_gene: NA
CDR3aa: CASSQVAGQYYGYTF
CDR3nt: TGCGCCAGCAGCCAAGTTGCCGGACAGTACTATGGCTACACCTTC

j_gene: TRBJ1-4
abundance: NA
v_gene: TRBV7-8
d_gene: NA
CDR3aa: CASSLIRGATNEKLFF
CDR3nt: TGTGCCAGCAGCTTAATCAGGGGAGCAACTAATGAAAAACTGTTTTTT

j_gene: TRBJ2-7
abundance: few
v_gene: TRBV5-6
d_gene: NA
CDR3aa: CASSLVGGYEQYF
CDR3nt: TGTGCCAGCAGCTTGGTGGGGGGCTACGAGCAGTACTTC

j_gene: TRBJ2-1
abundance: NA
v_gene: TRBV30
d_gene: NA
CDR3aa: CAWSVNNEQFF
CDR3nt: TGTGCCTGGAGCGTAAACAATGAGCAGTTCTTC

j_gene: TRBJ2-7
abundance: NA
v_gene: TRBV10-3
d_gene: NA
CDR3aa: CAISESRGYEQYF
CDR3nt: TGTGCCATCAGTGAGTCAAGGGGCTACGAGCAGTACTTC

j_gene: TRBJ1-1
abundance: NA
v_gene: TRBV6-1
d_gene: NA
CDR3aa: CASGAGQLNTEAFF
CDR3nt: TGTGCCAGCGGGGCCGGACAATTGAACACTGAAGCTTTCTTT

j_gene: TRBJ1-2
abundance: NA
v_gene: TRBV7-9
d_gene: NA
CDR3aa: CASSPSTGIAGYTF
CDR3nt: TGTGCCAGCAGTCCGAGCACGGGGATAGCAGGCTACACCTTC

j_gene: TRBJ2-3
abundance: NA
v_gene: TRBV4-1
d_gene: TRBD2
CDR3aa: CASSPPGLAGISSTDTQYF
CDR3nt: TGCGCCAGCAGTCCCCCGGGACTAGCGGGAATATCGAGCACAGATACGCAGTATTTT

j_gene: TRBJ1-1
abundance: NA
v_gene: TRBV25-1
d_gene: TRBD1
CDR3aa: CASRGTATEAFF
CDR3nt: TGTGCCAGCAGGGGGACAGCAACTGAAGCTTTCTTT

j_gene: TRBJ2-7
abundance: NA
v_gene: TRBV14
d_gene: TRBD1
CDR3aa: CASSPHAGTGVYEQYF
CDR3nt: TGTGCCAGCAGCCCTCACGCCGGGACAGGAGTATACGAGCAGTACTTC

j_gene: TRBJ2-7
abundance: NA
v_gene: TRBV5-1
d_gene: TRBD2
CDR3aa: CASSPDGQRRGVAF
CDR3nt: TGCGCCAGCAGCCCCGATGGGCAGAGGCGGGGGGTGGCCTTC

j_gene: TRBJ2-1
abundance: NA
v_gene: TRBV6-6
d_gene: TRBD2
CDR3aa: CASSYSGLAGENEQFF
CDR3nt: TGTGCCAGCAGTTACTCCGGACTAGCGGGGGAGAATGAGCAGTTCTTC

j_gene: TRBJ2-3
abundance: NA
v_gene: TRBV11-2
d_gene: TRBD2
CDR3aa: CASSGSSGTSGGTQYF
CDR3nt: TGTGCCAGCAGCGGATCGTCTGGGACTAGCGGGGGTACGCAGTATTTT

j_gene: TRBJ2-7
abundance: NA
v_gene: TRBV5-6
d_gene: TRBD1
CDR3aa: CASSSDRAYEQYF
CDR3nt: TGTGCCAGCAGCTCAGACAGGGCCTACGAGCAGTACTTC

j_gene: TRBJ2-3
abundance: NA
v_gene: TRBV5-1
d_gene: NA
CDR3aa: CASSPSGTDTQYF
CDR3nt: TGCGCCAGCAGCCCTAGCGGCACAGATACGCAGTATTTT

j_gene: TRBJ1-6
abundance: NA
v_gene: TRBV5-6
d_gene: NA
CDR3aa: CASSWGGGANSPLHF
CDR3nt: TGTGCCAGCAGCTGGGGAGGGGGGGCGAATTCACCCCTCCACTTT

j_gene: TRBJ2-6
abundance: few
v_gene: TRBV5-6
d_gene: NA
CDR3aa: CASSAGADTSGANVLTF
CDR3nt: TGTGCCAGCAGCGCTGGGGCCGACACTTCTGGGGCCAACGTCCTGACTTTC

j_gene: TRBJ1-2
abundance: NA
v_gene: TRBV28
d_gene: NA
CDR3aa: CASSFIGVYGYTF
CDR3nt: TGTGCCAGCAGTTTTATAGGGGTGTATGGCTACACCTTC

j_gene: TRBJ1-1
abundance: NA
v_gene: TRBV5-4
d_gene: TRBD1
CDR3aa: CASSPLGQAENTEAFF
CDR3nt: TGTGCCAGCAGCCCATTGGGACAGGCGGAGAACACTGAAGCTTTCTTT

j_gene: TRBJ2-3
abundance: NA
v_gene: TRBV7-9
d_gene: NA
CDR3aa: CATRKEDTDTQYF
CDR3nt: TGTGCCACCCGCAAGGAGGACACAGATACGCAGTATTTT

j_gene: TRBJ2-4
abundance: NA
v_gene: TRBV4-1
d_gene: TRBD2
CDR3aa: CASSQAGEGAKNIQYF
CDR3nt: TGCGCCAGCAGCCAAGCGGGGGAGGGGGCCAAAAACATTCAGTACTTC